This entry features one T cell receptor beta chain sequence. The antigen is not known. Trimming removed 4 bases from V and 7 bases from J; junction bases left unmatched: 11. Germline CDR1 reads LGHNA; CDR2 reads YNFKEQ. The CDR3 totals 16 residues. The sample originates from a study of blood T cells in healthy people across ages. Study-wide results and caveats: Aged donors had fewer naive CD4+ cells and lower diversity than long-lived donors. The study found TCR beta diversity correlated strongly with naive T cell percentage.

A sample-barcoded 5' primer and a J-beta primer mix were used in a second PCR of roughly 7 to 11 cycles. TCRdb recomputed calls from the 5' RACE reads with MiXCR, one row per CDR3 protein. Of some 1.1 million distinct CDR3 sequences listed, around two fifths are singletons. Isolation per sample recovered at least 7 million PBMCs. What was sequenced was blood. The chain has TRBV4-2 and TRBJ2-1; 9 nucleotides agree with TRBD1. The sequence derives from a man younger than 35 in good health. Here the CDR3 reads CASSLTGGQLQNEQFF. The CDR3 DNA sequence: TGTGCCAGCAGCCTTACAGGGGGCCAGTTACAGAATGAGCAGTTCTTC.